The next 32 T cell receptor beta chains were all read from a single sample in a study of CD4+ T cells in melanoma. Assay used: immunoSEQ multiplex PCR; TCRdb lists only in-frame clones, some missing. Of over 130,000 clones detected, 80% to 95% appear once; the ten largest clones hold about 1.6%. The receptor set was obtained from a human donor with melanoma.

The table lists this clone with a count of one. The V call is TRBV5-1, the J call TRBJ1-6; 7 nucleotides align to TRBD1. CDR3 length: 18 amino acids. The V segment lost 0 bases and the J segment 11 bases; nucleotides outside the gene matches: 17. CDR1 is SGHRS and CDR2 is YFSETQ in the germline V gene. CDR3 nucleotides: TGCGCCAGCAGCTTGGCCCAACAGGGGCCCCGAGTGGTGGCACCCCTCCACTTT. Protein product: CASSLAQQGPRVVAPLHF. Together with reference TRBV5-1 and TRBJ1-6, the CDR3 gives the full variable domain: KAGVTQTPRYLIKTRGQQVTLSCSPISGHRSVSWYQQTPGQGLQFLFEYFSETQRNKGNFPGRFSGRQFSNSRSEMNVSTLELGDSALYLCASSLAQQGPRVVAPLHFGNGTRLTVT.

The J gene is TRBJ1-2, the V gene TRBV5-1, with D possibly being TRBD1 (5 bases). The CDR3 runs to 16 residues. Germline V gives CDR1 SGHRS, CDR2 YFSETQ. The germline V and J ends were trimmed by 0 bases and 5 bases, with 17 bases remaining between them. The CDR3 here is CASSLAQGTRNYGYTF. CDR3 bases: TGCGCCAGCAGCTTGGCCCAGGGTACGAGGAATTATGGCTACACCTTC. Variable domain in full (rest from reference TRBV5-1 and TRBJ1-2): KAGVTQTPRYLIKTRGQQVTLSCSPISGHRSVSWYQQTPGQGLQFLFEYFSETQRNKGNFPGRFSGRQFSNSRSEMNVSTLELGDSALYLCASSLAQGTRNYGYTFGSGTRLTVV.

This sequence joins TRBV7-9 and TRBJ2-5; D is uncertain. Trimming left V 1 base short and J 4 bases short, with 13 bases between. Germline assignment: CDR1 SEHNR and CDR2 FQNEAQ (reference sequence). This CDR3 is 15 amino acids long. The DNA for the CDR3 is TGTGCCAGCAGCTTAGATCTTTTAGCAGCAGAGACCCAGTACTTC. As protein: CASSLDLLAAETQYF.

The chain's CDR3 is CASSATEYNEQFF. Written as DNA, the CDR3 is TGTGCCAGCTCAGCAACAGAGTACAATGAGCAGTTCTTC. The chain uses TRBV18 and TRBJ2-1, with D uncertain. Trimming shortened V by 5 bases and J by 4 bases, and 9 bases separated the two germline ends. The CDR3 spans 13 residues. Germline V gene lookup returns CDR1 KGHSH and CDR2 LQKENI.

In its sample, this clone was seen once. The chain is built from TRBV4-1 and TRBJ1-1; maybe TRBD1 (5 bases). CDR3 length equals 13 residues. The V end lost 4 bases, the J end lost 8 bases, and 14 bases lay between the germline ends. CDR1 is MGHRA and CDR2 is YSYEKL in the germline V gene. The CDR3 bases are TGCGCCAGCAGCCCTGGACAAGCCCTAGAAGCTTTCTTT. It encodes CASSPGQALEAFF.

The rearrangement joins TRBV2 to TRBJ2-7; a weak D match, TRBD1 (5 bases). The ends were cut back, 3 bases at V and 3 bases at J, with 9 bases in the middle. The length of the CDR3 is 13 residues. The V gene's germline CDR1 is SNHLY and CDR2 FYNNEI. The CDR3 loop is CASSEATDYEQYF. The CDR3 region has the DNA TGTGCCAGCAGTGAGGCGACAGACTACGAGCAGTACTTC.

There are a few counts of this clone. The genes are TRBV9 and TRBJ2-3; D possibly matches TRBD1 or TRBD2 (5 bases each). Trimming cost V 3 bases and J 3 bases, with 11 bases left between them. The germline V gene encodes CDR1 SGDLS and CDR2 YYNGEE. The CDR3 contains 14 residues. CDR3 bases: TGTGCCAGCAGCGAACGGGACCGAACAGATACGCAGTATTTT. Its protein is CASSERDRTDTQYF.

The V gene is TRBV30, the J gene TRBJ1-5, with D unclear. Deletions cut 0 bases from V and 5 bases from J, with 8 bases between. Germline V gene lookup returns CDR1 GTSNPN and CDR2 SVGIG (reference sequence). This CDR3 region has 13 residues. The chain's CDR3 is CAWSVLGDQPQHF. The CDR3 region has the DNA TGTGCCTGGAGTGTACTAGGAGATCAGCCCCAGCATTTT. Full variable domain (remainder filled in from reference TRBV30 and TRBJ1-5): SQTIHQWPATLVQPVGSPLSLECTVEGTSNPNLYWYRQAAGRGLQLLFYSVGIGQISSEVPQNLSASRPQDRQFILSSKKLLLSDSGFYLCAWSVLGDQPQHFGDGTRLSIL.

This chain uses TRBV6-5 with TRBJ1-1, with 12 bases identical to TRBD1. The V and J ends lost 7 bases and 10 bases, in that order; junction bases with no gene match: 10. Germline assignment: CDR1 MNHEY and CDR2 SVGAGI. The CDR3 loop spans 14 amino acids. The CDR3 nucleotides are TGTGCCAGCAAAGCCTCGGGACAGGGGGCTTCAGCTTTCTTT. Protein: CASKASGQGASAFF.

The rearrangement links TRBV19 to TRBJ1-2; D possibly corresponds to TRBD1 (5 bases). The CDR3 extends over 12 amino acids. Deletions cut 10 bases from V and 4 bases from J, with 13 bases between. The germline V gene has CDR1 LNHDA and CDR2 SQIVND (reference sequence). In DNA form, the CDR3 reads TGTGCCATTCAGGACACCATCTATGGCTACACCTTC. It is translated as CAIQDTIYGYTF.

Here the CDR3 DNA reads TGTGCCAGCAGAGGTACAAAAACCTCCTACGAGCAGTACTTC. Protein: CASRGTKTSYEQYF. The rearrangement links TRBV6-1 to TRBJ2-7; unclear D gene. The CDR3 covers 14 residues. Germline V gives CDR1 MNHNS, CDR2 SASEGT. Trimming took off 6 bases at V and 0 bases at J, with 12 bases between the two ends.

The V gene is TRBV7-8, the J gene TRBJ1-4; unclear D gene. This CDR3 has 15 amino acids. Trimming pared 4 bases from V and 7 bases from J, leaving 16 bases between. Germline values: CDR1 SGHVS, CDR2 FQNEAQ. The CDR3 here is CASSWEGGRREKLFF. The CDR3 DNA reads as TGTGCCAGCAGCTGGGAGGGCGGGAGGCGTGAAAAACTGTTTTTT.

J is TRBJ1-5 and V is TRBV19; no definite D call. Germline assignment: CDR1 LNHDA and CDR2 SQIVND (reference sequence). The CDR3 totals 15 residues. Deletions cut 8 bases from V and 0 bases from J, with 14 bases between. DNA for the CDR3: TGTGCCAGTGGTAAGGCGGTTTATAGCAATCAGCCCCAGCATTTT. It translates to CASGKAVYSNQPQHF.

The CDR3 nucleotides are TGTGCCAGTAGTAATCTAGGGAACACTGAAGCTTTCTTT. It is translated as CASSNLGNTEAFF. The chain recombines TRBV19 with TRBJ1-1; no definite D call. V was shortened by 4 bases and J by 1 base, with 7 bases between the two germline ends. The CDR3 runs 13 residues. Germline V lookup: CDR1 LNHDA, CDR2 SQIVND (reference sequence).

The chain carries TRBV11-2 and TRBJ2-1; 13 positions match TRBD2. Per the germline V gene, CDR1 is SGHAT and CDR2 is FQNNGV. The CDR3 is 15 amino acids. V lost 6 bases, J lost 5 bases, and 4 bases stayed unmatched. The CDR3 DNA reads TGTGCCAGCAGTCAAACTAGCGGGGGGGACAATGAGCAGTTCTTC. It codes for CASSQTSGGDNEQFF.

This clone came up a few times. The rearrangement joins TRBV2 to TRBJ1-1; maybe TRBD1 (6 bases). The CDR3 is 12 residues long. The germline V and J ends were trimmed by 5 bases and 4 bases, with 8 bases remaining between them. Germline loops: CDR1 SNHLY, CDR2 FYNNEI. CDR3 coding DNA: TGTGCCAGCAGTCCGACAGGCACTGAAGCTTTCTTT. It codes for CASSPTGTEAFF.

The chain recombines TRBV27 with TRBJ2-5; tentatively, D is TRBD1 (6 bases). Germline CDR1 reads MNHEY; CDR2 reads SMNVEV (reference sequence). CDR3 length: 15 amino acids. V was cut by 6 bases and J by 2 bases, with 16 bases left in between. This chain's CDR3 is CASRPGVVPQETQYF. The DNA for the CDR3 is TGTGCCAGCAGACCAGGGGTCGTACCACAAGAGACCCAGTACTTC.

This clone was detected only once. J is TRBJ2-3 and V is TRBV7-2; TRBD1 matches at 9 bases. Germline V CDR1 and CDR2: SGHTA, FQGNSA. The CDR3 is 16 amino acids. V was pared by 4 bases and J by 0 bases, with 5 bases of the junction left unmatched. CDR3 sequence: CASSSTGTGSTDTQYF. The CDR3 nucleotides are TGTGCCAGCAGCTCTACCGGGACAGGGAGCACAGATACGCAGTATTTT. The variable domain in full, with the rest retrieved from reference TRBV7-2 and TRBJ2-3, is GAGVSQSPSNKVTEKGKDVELRCDPISGHTALYWYRQSLGQGLEFLIYFQGNSAPDKSGLPSDRFSAERTGGSVSTLTIQRTQQEDSAVYLCASSSTGTGSTDTQYFGPGTRLTVL.

This chain uses TRBV23-1 with TRBJ2-7; 8 nucleotides match TRBD1. TRBV23-1 is known as an ORF, though its function is uncertain. This CDR3 has 15 residues. With V trimmed by 5 bases and J by 3 bases, 9 bases remained unmatched. The CDR3 protein is CASSLGQALNYEQYF. Written as DNA, the CDR3 is TGCGCCAGCAGTTTGGGACAGGCCCTCAACTACGAGCAGTACTTC.

The gene calls are TRBV7-8 and TRBJ1-2; D is unclear. Per germline, CDR1 SGHVS and CDR2 FQNEAQ. The CDR3 runs to 13 residues. V was clipped by 2 bases and J by 4 bases, with 8 bases between them. For the CDR3, the DNA is TGTGCCAGCAGCTTAATCCAGAGCTATGGCTACACCTTC. As protein: CASSLIQSYGYTF.

The gene calls are TRBV11-2 and TRBJ2-3; TRBD1 is a possible D gene (5 bases). Per the germline V gene, CDR1 is SGHAT and CDR2 is FQNNGV. The CDR3 contains 16 residues. Trimming removed 3 bases from V and 0 bases from J, with 13 bases in between. The CDR3 DNA reads TGTGCCAGCAGCTTCCGACAGATTTCTAGCACAGATACGCAGTATTTT. Amino acid sequence: CASSFRQISSTDTQYF. Using reference TRBV11-2 and TRBJ2-3 for the parts outside the CDR3, the full variable domain is EAGVAQSPRYKIIEKRQSVAFWCNPISGHATLYWYQQILGQGPKLLIQFQNNGVVDDSQLPKDRFSAERLKGVDSTLKIQPAKLEDSAVYLCASSFRQISSTDTQYFGPGTRLTVL.

The chain employs TRBV14 and TRBJ2-3; 9 bases agree with TRBD2. V lost 4 bases to trimming and J lost 7 bases; unmatched junction nucleotides: 12. The CDR3 has 16 amino acids. The germline gives CDR1 SGHDN, CDR2 FVKESK. CDR3 DNA sequence: TGTGCCAGCAGCCCCTTGGCTAGCGGGGAACTGTATACGCAGTATTTT. Its protein is CASSPLASGELYTQYF.

This clone was seen once. V and J are TRBV7-3 and TRBJ2-1; D remains unclear. Germline CDR1 is SGHTA and CDR2 is FQGTGA. Trimming removed 4 bases from V and 0 bases from J, with 10 bases in between. The CDR3 is 15 residues long. The CDR3 spells CASSYSRSSYNEQFF. CDR3 coding DNA: TGTGCCAGCAGCTATAGTAGGAGCTCCTACAATGAGCAGTTCTTC.

The chain carries TRBV6-5 and TRBJ2-5; TRBD2 agrees at 8 bases. The V and J ends lost 5 bases and 1 base, in that order; junction bases with no gene match: 3. This CDR3 spans 14 amino acids. Germline V gene lookup returns CDR1 MNHEY and CDR2 SVGAGI. The CDR3 loop reads CASSTSGFQETQYF. The CDR3 DNA reads as TGTGCCAGCAGTACTAGCGGCTTCCAAGAGACCCAGTACTTC.

V gene TRBV5-1 combines with J gene TRBJ1-6, with a weak D call TRBD1 (5 bases). Trimming pared 6 bases from V and 5 bases from J, leaving 18 bases between. The CDR3 contains 16 residues. The germline V gene has CDR1 SGHRS and CDR2 YFSETQ. The CDR3 sequence is CASTTGGGLNNSPLHF. The CDR3 DNA reads as TGCGCCAGCACCACTGGTGGGGGACTGAATAATTCACCCCTCCACTTT.

Points on this clone: A junction boundary mismatches the germline segment, possibly from a read error. The chain links TRBV4-1 to TRBJ2-1; tentative D call: TRBD1 (6 bases). The CDR3 covers 16 residues. Germline V lookup: CDR1 MGHRA, CDR2 YSYEKL. Here the CDR3 DNA reads TGCGCCAGCAGCGAAGAGAACTCATTGAACCAGGGGCGGCAGTTCTTC. Residues: CASSEENSLNQGRQFF.

J is TRBJ1-2 and V is TRBV11-2; 7 bases align to TRBD1. The CDR3 consists of 12 residues. V trimming: 0 bases; J trimming: 10 bases; junction bases outside the gene matches: 2. The germline CDR1 and CDR2 sequences are SGHAT and FQNNGV. The CDR3 loop is CASSLDGTDYTF. The CDR3 DNA reads as TGTGCCAGCAGCTTAGATGGGACAGACTACACCTTC.

V gene TRBV7-3 combines with J gene TRBJ2-3; weak D call: TRBD2 (6 bases). The CDR3 runs to 14 residues. The germline CDR1 and CDR2 sequences are SGHTA and FQGTGA. Trimming pared 5 bases from V and 0 bases from J, leaving 9 bases between. The CDR3 here is CASSDRGSTDTQYF. DNA of the CDR3: TGTGCCAGCAGCGACCGGGGGAGCACAGATACGCAGTATTTT. The full variable domain, its missing parts supplied by reference TRBV7-3 and TRBJ2-3, is GAGVSQTPSNKVTEKGKYVELRCDPISGHTALYWYRQSLGQGPEFLIYFQGTGAADDSGLPNDRFFAVRPEGSVSTLKIQRTERGDSAVYLCASSDRGSTDTQYFGPGTRLTVL.

The chain is built from TRBV7-6 and TRBJ2-2, with D possibly being TRBD1 (6 bases). Germline CDR1 and CDR2: SGHVS and FNYEAQ. V dropped 6 bases and J dropped 3 bases, with 14 bases sitting between them. This CDR3 spans 15 amino acids. The CDR3 is CASRPGVLYTGELFF. The DNA of the CDR3 is TGTGCCAGCAGACCAGGGGTCCTTTACACCGGGGAGCTGTTTTTT.

The chain uses TRBV5-4 and TRBJ1-1, with 8 bases matching TRBD1. V was pared by 2 bases and J by 1 base, with 1 base of the junction left unmatched. CDR3 length: 14 residues. Germline V gene sequence: CDR1 SGHNT, CDR2 YYREEE (reference sequence). This chain's CDR3 is CASSFTGGNTEAFF. CDR3 bases: TGTGCCAGCAGCTTTACAGGGGGGAACACTGAAGCTTTCTTT. Variable domain in full (rest from reference TRBV5-4 and TRBJ1-1): ETGVTQSPTHLIKTRGQQVTLRCSSQSGHNTVSWYQQALGQGPQFIFQYYREEENGRGNFPPRFSGLQFPNYSSELNVNALELDDSALYLCASSFTGGNTEAFFGQGTRLTVV.

The chain has TRBV15 and TRBJ2-7; D may be TRBD1 or TRBD2 (7 bases each). The CDR3 has 16 amino acids. Trimming stripped 5 bases from V and 0 bases from J, with 17 bases between. The germline CDR1 and CDR2 sequences are LNHNV and YYDKDF (reference sequence). The CDR3 DNA reads as TGTGCCACCAGCGGACTAGACAGGGACAGCTCCTACGAGCAGTACTTC. Its translation: CATSGLDRDSSYEQYF.

The V call is TRBV6-5, the J call TRBJ1-1, with TRBD1 identical over 7 bases. The ends lost 0 bases at V and 6 bases at J; junction bases unmatched: 7. The CDR3 is made up of 15 amino acids. The germline gives CDR1 MNHEY, CDR2 SVGAGI. In nucleotides, the CDR3 is TGTGCCAGCAGTTACTCGAACAGGGGTAGCGCTGAAGCTTTCTTT. It specifies CASSYSNRGSAEAFF.